This T cell receptor beta chain was identified during a study of vaccination effects on CD4 cells after COVID-19. Study-level results: Marked contraction was observed in infection-induced and vaccine-induced clones late after vaccination.

Libraries were prepared by immunoSEQ multiplex PCR; TCRdb keeps only in-frame clonotypes and omits some of them. The table records around 31,000 clones, around 70% of them present only once. Note on this clone: Its specificity is unknown.

Sequencing in the ViraFEST assay came after antigen-specific CD4+ T cells had been expanded with viral peptide pools, which were used to stimulate PBMC. The culture ran for approximately 10 days before CD4+ T cells were isolated. Among the vaccine recipients, none had a prior SARS-CoV-2 infection, and nucleocapsid antibodies were negative. For each well, 1.9 million or so PBMC were cultured with 9 to 10 IU/ml IL-2 and approximately 10 ug/ml peptides. Half the medium was swapped for IL-2 medium on days 3 and 7. Germline CDR1 MDHEN, CDR2 SYDVKM. V lost 5 bases to trimming and J lost 6 bases, with 22 bases between them. This CDR3 is 16 amino acids long.

The chain recombines TRBV28 with TRBJ1-2; tentatively, D is TRBD1 (5 bases). The clonotype was recovered from a human donor who received a COVID-19 vaccine. Sequences were derived from CD4+ T cells from PBMCs cultured with HCoV-229E spike peptides, sampled before COVID-19 vaccination. The CDR3 region has the DNA TGTGCCAGCAGTCCCCACCTTACCGGGACGCTGAATGGCTACACCTTC. This gives the protein CASSPHLTGTLNGYTF.